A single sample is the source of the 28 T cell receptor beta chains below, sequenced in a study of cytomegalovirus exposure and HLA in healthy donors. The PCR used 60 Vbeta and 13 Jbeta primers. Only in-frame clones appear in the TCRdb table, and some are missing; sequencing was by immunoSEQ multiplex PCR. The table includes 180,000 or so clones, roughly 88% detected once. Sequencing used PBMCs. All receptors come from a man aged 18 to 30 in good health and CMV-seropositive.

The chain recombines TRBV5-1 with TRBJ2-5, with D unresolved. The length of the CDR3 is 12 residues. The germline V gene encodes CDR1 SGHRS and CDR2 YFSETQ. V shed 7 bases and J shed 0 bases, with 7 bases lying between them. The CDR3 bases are TGCGCCAGCCGGTCAAACCAAGAGACCCAGTACTTC. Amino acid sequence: CASRSNQETQYF.

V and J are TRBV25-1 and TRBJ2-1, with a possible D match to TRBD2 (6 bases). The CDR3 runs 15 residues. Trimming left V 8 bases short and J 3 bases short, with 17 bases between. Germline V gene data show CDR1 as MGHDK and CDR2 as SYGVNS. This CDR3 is CASGPIGTHYNEQFF. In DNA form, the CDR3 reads TGTGCCAGCGGACCGATCGGGACTCACTACAATGAGCAGTTCTTC.

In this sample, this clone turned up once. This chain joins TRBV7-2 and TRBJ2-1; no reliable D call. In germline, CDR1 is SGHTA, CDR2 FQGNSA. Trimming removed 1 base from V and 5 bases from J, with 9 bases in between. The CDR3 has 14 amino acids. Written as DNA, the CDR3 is TGTGCCAGCAGCTTAGAGTTTGGCCACAATGAGCAGTTCTTC. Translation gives CASSLEFGHNEQFF.

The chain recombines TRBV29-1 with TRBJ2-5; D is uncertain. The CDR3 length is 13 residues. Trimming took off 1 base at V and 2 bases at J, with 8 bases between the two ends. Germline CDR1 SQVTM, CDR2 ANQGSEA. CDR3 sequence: CSVEVRLQETQYF. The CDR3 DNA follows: TGCAGCGTTGAAGTTCGGTTGCAAGAGACCCAGTACTTC.

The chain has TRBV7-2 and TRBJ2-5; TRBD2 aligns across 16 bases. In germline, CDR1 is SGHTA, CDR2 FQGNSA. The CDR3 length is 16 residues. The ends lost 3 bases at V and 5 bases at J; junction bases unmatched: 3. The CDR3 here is CASSLGLAGGPETQYF. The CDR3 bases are TGTGCCAGCAGCTTGGGACTAGCGGGGGGGCCTGAGACCCAGTACTTC.

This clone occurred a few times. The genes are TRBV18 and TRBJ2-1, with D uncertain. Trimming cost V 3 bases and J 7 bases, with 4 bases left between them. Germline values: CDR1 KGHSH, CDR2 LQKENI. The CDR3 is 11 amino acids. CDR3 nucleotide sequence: TGTGCCAGCTCACCCGGTAATGAGCAGTTCTTC. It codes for CASSPGNEQFF.

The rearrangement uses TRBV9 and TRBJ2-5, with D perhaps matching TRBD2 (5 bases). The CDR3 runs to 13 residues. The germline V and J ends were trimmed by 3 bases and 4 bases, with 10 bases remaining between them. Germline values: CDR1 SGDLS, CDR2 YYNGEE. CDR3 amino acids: CASSDARGETQYF. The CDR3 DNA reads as TGTGCCAGCAGCGACGCTCGGGGAGAGACCCAGTACTTC. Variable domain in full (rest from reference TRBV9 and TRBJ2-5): DSGVTQTPKHLITATGQRVTLRCSPRSGDLSVYWYQQSLDQGLQFLIQYYNGEERAKGNILERFSAQQFPDLHSELNLSSLELGDSALYFCASSDARGETQYFGPGTRLLVL.

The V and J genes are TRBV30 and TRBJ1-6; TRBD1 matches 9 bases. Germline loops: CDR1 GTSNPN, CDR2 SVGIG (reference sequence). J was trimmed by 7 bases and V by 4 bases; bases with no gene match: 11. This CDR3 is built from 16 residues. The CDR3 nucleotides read TGTGCCTGGATCACGGGGTGGGACAGGGAGAATTCACCCCTCCACTTT. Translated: CAWITGWDRENSPLHF.

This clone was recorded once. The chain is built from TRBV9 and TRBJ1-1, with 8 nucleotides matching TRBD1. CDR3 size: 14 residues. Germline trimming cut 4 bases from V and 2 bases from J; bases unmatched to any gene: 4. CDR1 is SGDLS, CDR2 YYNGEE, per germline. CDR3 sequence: CASSTGQGNTEAFF. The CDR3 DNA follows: TGTGCCAGCAGCACTGGACAGGGTAACACTGAAGCTTTCTTT.

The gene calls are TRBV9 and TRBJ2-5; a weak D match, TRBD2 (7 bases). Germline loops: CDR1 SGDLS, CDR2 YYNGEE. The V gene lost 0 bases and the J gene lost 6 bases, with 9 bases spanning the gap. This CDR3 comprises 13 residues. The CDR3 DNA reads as TGTGCCAGCAGCGTAGAGGGGGGGAAGACCCAGTACTTC. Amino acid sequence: CASSVEGGKTQYF. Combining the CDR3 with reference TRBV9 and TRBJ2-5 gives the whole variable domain DSGVTQTPKHLITATGQRVTLRCSPRSGDLSVYWYQQSLDQGLQFLIQYYNGEERAKGNILERFSAQQFPDLHSELNLSSLELGDSALYFCASSVEGGKTQYFGPGTRLLVL.

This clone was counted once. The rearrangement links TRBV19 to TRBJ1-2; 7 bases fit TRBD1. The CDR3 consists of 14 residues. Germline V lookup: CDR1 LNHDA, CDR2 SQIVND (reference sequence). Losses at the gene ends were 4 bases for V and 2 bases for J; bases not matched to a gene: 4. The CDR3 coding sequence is TGTGCCAGTAGTAGATTGGACAGGAACTATGGCTACACCTTC. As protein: CASSRLDRNYGYTF.

DNA for the CDR3: TGTGCCAGCAGTTACGACCTGCCGGGACAGGGAGATCGCTACACCTTC. Amino acids: CASSYDLPGQGDRYTF. The rearrangement uses TRBV6-5 and TRBJ1-2; TRBD1 matches 9 bases. V shed 2 bases, J shed 9 bases, and the junction held 13 bases outside the gene matches. The CDR3 length is 16 residues. The V gene's germline CDR1 is MNHEY and CDR2 SVGAGI.

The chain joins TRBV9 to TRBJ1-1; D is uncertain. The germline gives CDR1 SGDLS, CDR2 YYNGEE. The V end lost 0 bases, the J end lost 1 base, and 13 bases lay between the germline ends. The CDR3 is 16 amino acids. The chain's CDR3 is CASSVEPIRGNTEAFF. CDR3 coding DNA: TGTGCCAGCAGCGTAGAACCGATACGGGGGAACACTGAAGCTTTCTTT.

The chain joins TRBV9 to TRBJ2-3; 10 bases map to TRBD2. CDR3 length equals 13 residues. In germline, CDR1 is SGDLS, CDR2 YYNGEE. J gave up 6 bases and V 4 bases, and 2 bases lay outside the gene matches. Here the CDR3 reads CASSLAGVDTQYF. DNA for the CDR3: TGTGCCAGCAGCCTAGCGGGAGTGGATACGCAGTATTTT. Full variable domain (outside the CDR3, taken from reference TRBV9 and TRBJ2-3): DSGVTQTPKHLITATGQRVTLRCSPRSGDLSVYWYQQSLDQGLQFLIQYYNGEERAKGNILERFSAQQFPDLHSELNLSSLELGDSALYFCASSLAGVDTQYFGPGTRLTVL.

DNA of the CDR3: TGTGCCAGCAGCCTCGGGGGCAGGGGGCTCCCCCTCTCACCCCTCCACTTT. As protein: CASSLGGRGLPLSPLHF. The chain carries TRBV7-3 and TRBJ1-6; TRBD1 agrees at 8 bases. Unmatched junction bases numbered 16, after V lost 5 bases and J lost 10 bases. Looked up from germline, CDR1 is SGHTA and CDR2 is FQGTGA. The CDR3 runs to 17 residues.

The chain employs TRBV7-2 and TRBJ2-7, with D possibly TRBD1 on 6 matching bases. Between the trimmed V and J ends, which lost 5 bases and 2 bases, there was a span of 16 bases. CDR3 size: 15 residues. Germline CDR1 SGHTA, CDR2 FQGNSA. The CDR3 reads CASSTRQGTPYEQYF. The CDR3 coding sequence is TGTGCCAGCAGCACCCGCCAGGGGACGCCCTACGAGCAGTACTTC.

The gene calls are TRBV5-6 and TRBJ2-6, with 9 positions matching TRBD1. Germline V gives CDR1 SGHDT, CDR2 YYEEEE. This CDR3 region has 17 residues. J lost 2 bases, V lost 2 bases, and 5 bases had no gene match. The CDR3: CASSLKQGAPGANVLTF. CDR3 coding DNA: TGTGCCAGCAGCTTAAAACAGGGGGCCCCTGGGGCCAACGTCCTGACTTTC.

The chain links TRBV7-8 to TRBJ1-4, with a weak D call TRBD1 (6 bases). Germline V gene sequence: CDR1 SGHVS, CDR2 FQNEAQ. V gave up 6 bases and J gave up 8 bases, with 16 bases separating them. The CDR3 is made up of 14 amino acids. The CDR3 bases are TGTGCCAGCAGTCCTCAGGGGTGGTCGGAAAAACTGTTTTTT. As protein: CASSPQGWSEKLFF.

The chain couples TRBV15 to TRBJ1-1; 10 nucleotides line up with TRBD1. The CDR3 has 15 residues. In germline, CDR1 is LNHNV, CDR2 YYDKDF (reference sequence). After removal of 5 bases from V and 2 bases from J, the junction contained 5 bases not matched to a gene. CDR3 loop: CATSGRQGANTEAFF. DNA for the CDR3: TGTGCCACCAGCGGTCGACAGGGGGCTAACACTGAAGCTTTCTTT.

The CDR3 nucleotides read TGTGCCAGCAGCTTAGAAACAGGTGGTCGCACTGAAGCTTTCTTT. Translated: CASSLETGGRTEAFF. The chain couples TRBV11-2 to TRBJ1-1; D perhaps matches TRBD1 (5 bases). V gave up 0 bases and J gave up 4 bases, with 12 bases separating them. The germline gives CDR1 SGHAT, CDR2 FQNNGV. The CDR3 length is 15 residues.

In DNA, the CDR3 is TGCGCCAGCAGCCAAGCGTACATCCAAGAGACCCAGTACTTC. It is translated as CASSQAYIQETQYF. V usage is TRBV4-1 and J usage is TRBJ2-5; D remains unclear. This CDR3 is built from 14 residues. With 1 base removed from V and 1 base from J, the gap between germline ends came to 7 bases. The germline gives CDR1 MGHRA, CDR2 YSYEKL.

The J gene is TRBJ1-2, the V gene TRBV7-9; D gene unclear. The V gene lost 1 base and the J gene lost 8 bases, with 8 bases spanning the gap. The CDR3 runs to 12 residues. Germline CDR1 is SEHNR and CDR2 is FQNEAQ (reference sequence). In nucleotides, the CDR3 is TGTGCCAGCAGCTTAGAAGCACCGGGCTACACCTTC. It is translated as CASSLEAPGYTF.

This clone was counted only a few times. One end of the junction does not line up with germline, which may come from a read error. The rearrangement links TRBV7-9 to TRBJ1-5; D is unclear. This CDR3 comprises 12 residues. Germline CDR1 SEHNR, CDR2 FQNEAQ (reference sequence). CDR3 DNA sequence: TGTTCCAGCAGCCAAAAAAATCAGCCCCAGCATTTT. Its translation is CSSSQKNQPQHF.

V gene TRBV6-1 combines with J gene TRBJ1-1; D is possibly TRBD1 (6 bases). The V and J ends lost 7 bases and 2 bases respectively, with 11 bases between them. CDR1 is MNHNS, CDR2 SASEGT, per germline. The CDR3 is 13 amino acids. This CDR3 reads CASNSDSNTEAFF. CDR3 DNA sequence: TGTGCCAGCAATTCGGACAGCAACACTGAAGCTTTCTTT.

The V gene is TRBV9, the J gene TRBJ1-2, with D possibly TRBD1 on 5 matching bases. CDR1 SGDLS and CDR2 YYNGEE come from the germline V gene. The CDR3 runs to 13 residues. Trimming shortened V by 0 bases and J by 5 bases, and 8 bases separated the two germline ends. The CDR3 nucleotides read TGTGCCAGCAGCGTAGGACAGAGGTATGGCTACACCTTC. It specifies CASSVGQRYGYTF.

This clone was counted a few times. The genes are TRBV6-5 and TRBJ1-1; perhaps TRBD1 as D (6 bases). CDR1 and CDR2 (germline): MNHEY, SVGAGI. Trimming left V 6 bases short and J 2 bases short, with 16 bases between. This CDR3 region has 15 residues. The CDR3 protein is CASSHSGTPNTEAFF. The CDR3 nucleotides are TGTGCCAGCAGCCACTCTGGGACACCTAACACTGAAGCTTTCTTT.

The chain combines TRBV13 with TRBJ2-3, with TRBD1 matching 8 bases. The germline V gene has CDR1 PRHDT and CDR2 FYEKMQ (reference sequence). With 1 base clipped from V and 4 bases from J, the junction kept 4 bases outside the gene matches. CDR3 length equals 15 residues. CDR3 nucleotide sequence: TGTGCCAGCAGCTTAGCCGGACAGGGAGCAGATACGCAGTATTTT. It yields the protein CASSLAGQGADTQYF.

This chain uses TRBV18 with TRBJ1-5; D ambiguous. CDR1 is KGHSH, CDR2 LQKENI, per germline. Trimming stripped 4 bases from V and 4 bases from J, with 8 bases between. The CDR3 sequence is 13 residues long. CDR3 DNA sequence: TGTGCCAGCTCACGAACAGAAAATCAGCCCCAGCATTTT. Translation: CASSRTENQPQHF. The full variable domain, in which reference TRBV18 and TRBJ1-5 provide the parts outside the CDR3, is NAGVMQNPRHLVRRRGQEARLRCSPMKGHSHVYWYRQLPEEGLKFMVYLQKENIIDESGMPKERFSAEFPKEGPSILRIQQVVRGDSAAYFCASSRTENQPQHFGDGTRLSIL.